This is a list of T cell receptor beta chains from one sample in a study of graft-versus-host responses after intestinal transplantation. Produced via immunoSEQ multiplex PCR; TCRdb's table is partial and in-frame only. The table lists almost 30,000 clones, around 83% of them singletons. Sample: ileum tissue, taken 98 days after intestinal transplantation. The receptors originated from a human patient who received an intestinal transplant, so some T cells may come from the graft donor. The CDR3 runs from the conserved cysteine through the conserved F or W. D genes are given only for firm matches. A clone size is listed for some rows: how often the clone was seen (once, few, many), or a class if it is expanded.

- - TRBJ1-1 TRBV27 CASRWGTSPTLEAFF TGTGCCAGTCGATGGGGAACATCTCCAACCCTTGAAGCTTTCTTT
- - TRBJ1-5 TRBV10-3 CAPRGEGDQPQHF TGTGCCCCACGGGGGGAGGGAGATCAGCCCCAGCATTTT
- - TRBJ1-1 TRBV6-1 CASSEAGHTEAFF TGTGCCAGCAGTGAAGCGGGGCACACTGAAGCTTTCTTT
- - TRBJ2-3 TRBV14 CASSQDLFGTQYF TGTGCCAGCAGCCAAGATCTCTTCGGTACGCAGTATTTT
TRBD1 - TRBJ1-2 TRBV5-1 CASTQPGGDYGYTF TGCGCCAGCACCCAACCAGGGGGCGACTATGGCTACACCTTC
TRBD1 - TRBJ1-1 TRBV4-2 CATTGGGNTEAFF TGTGCCACGACAGGGGGCGGGAACACTGAAGCTTTCTTT
TRBD1 - TRBJ1-2 TRBV6-1 CASSETTGVGYGYTF TGTGCCAGCAGTGAAACGACAGGGGTGGGCTATGGCTACACCTTC
TRBD2 - TRBJ2-3 TRBV4-1 CASSLLRGGLYTDTQYF TGCGCCAGCAGCCTACTCCGGGGGGGCCTATACACAGATACGCAGTATTTT
- - TRBJ1-2 TRBV6-1 CASSEVRANYGYTF TGTGCCAGCAGTGAGGTCAGGGCTAACTATGGCTACACCTTC
- once TRBJ1-1 TRBV29-1 CSVQQGTEAFF TGCAGCGTACAACAGGGTACTGAAGCTTTCTTT
- - TRBJ1-6 TRBV27 CASSSHAGDYNSPLHF TGTGCCAGCAGTTCCCACGCCGGTGATTATAATTCACCCCTCCACTTT
TRBD1 - TRBJ2-7 TRBV27 CASSLPGQSYEQYF TGTGCCAGCAGTCTACCGGGACAGTCATACGAGCAGTACTTC
- - TRBJ2-7 TRBV6-1 CASSLQGTTGEQYF TGTGCCAGCAGCTTACAGGGGACTACGGGCGAGCAGTACTTC
- - TRBJ2-7 TRBV6-5 CASTVGRGAYEQYF TGTGCCAGCACTGTAGGACGGGGGGCGTACGAGCAGTACTTC
- - TRBJ2-5 TRBV5-1 CASSPGLGETQYF TGCGCCAGCAGCCCGGGGCTGGGTGAGACCCAGTACTTC
- - TRBJ1-3 TRBV9 CASSVSGALSGNTIYF TGTGCCAGCAGCGTATCAGGGGCCCTCTCTGGAAACACCATATATTTT
- - TRBJ1-1 TRBV4-1 CASSLRQVSTEAFF TGCGCCAGCAGCCTGCGACAGGTCTCCACTGAAGCTTTCTTT
- - TRBJ2-7 TRBV6-1 CASSELRSHEQYF TGTGCCAGCAGTGAATTGCGTTCCCACGAGCAGTACTTC
TRBD1 - TRBJ1-2 TRBV10-3 CAISDPSTGGADDGYTF TGTGCCATCAGTGACCCTTCGACAGGGGGCGCGGATGATGGCTACACCTTC
- few TRBJ1-2 TRBV28 CASTIAGDWGYTF TGTGCCAGCACCATAGCGGGGGATTGGGGCTACACCTTC
- - TRBJ2-2 TRBV7-2 CASSFFRDDTGELFF TGTGCCAGCAGCTTCTTTAGGGACGACACCGGGGAGCTGTTTTTT
TRBD2 - TRBJ2-2 TRBV7-9 CASSRGLAIENTGELFF TGTGCCAGCAGCAGAGGACTAGCGATTGAGAACACCGGGGAGCTGTTTTTT
- - TRBJ1-5 TRBV5-6 CASSFRTGRLNQPQHF TGTGCCAGCAGCTTTAGAACAGGGAGGTTGAATCAGCCCCAGCATTTT
- - TRBJ2-1 TRBV7-3 CASSPRVASYNEQFF TGTGCCAGCAGCCCCCGTGTGGCCTCCTACAATGAGCAGTTCTTC
- - TRBJ1-2 TRBV29-1 CSVKVTLGYTF TGCAGCGTTAAGGTGACACTGGGCTACACCTTC
TRBD1 - TRBJ1-6 TRBV11-2 CASSLAQGGNSPLHF TGTGCCAGCAGCTTAGCACAGGGGGGAAATTCACCCCTCCACTTT
- - TRBJ2-3 TRBV27 CASSLSLAGDTQYF TGTGCCAGCAGTTTATCGCTAGCAGGGGATACGCAGTATTTT
TRBD1 - TRBJ2-1 TRBV5-6 CASSLAGTGYNEQFF TGTGCCAGCAGCTTGGCCGGGACAGGCTACAATGAGCAGTTCTTC